One and the same sample provided the 18 T cell receptor beta chains below, sequenced in a study of regulatory T cells in long-lasting Graves disease. Time point reported: persistent/refractory GD, antithyroid drugs over 5 years with positive TRAb. Researchers made the TCR library from RNA that was extracted from PBMCs. In building TCR beta libraries, iRepertoire HTBI primers were used together with Arm-PCR of CDR3 regions. MiXCR was run by TCRdb on the multiplex PCR reads, yielding one entry per CDR3 protein. The sample carries 400,000 to 500,000 distinct CDR3 sequences, roughly a fifth recorded once. This specimen was peripheral blood mononuclear cells (PBMCs), taken when the disease was refractory, from a patient treated with antithyroid drugs. The receptors were gathered from a female donor with Graves disease.

The J gene is TRBJ1-3, the V gene TRBV2; D remains unclear. Trimming cost V 6 bases and J 4 bases, with 13 bases left between them. This CDR3 region has 14 residues. CDR1 is SNHLY, CDR2 FYNNEI, per germline. CDR3 bases: TGTGCCAGCAGCCCCCGGTCAGAGGGAAACACCATATATTTT. It codes for CASSPRSEGNTIYF.

The chain carries TRBV3-1 and TRBJ2-4, with D unresolved. The CDR3 has 15 residues. Germline CDR1 reads LGHDT; CDR2 reads YNNKEL (reference sequence). V was shortened by 0 bases and J by 1 base, with 7 bases between the two germline ends. CDR3 nucleotide sequence: TGTGCCAGCAGCCAAGATGGTCTGGCCAAAAACATTCAGTACTTC. As protein: CASSQDGLAKNIQYF.

This clonotype was recorded at least ten times. The chain employs TRBV28 and TRBJ1-5, with D perhaps matching TRBD1 (6 bases). Germline V gene sequence: CDR1 MDHEN, CDR2 SYDVKM. V gave up 5 bases and J gave up 4 bases, with 15 bases separating them. The CDR3 has 15 residues. CDR3 loop: CASSPTDSQNQPQHF. CDR3 coding DNA: TGTGCCAGCAGTCCCACGGACAGCCAGAATCAGCCCCAGCATTTT. Drawing the rest from reference TRBV28 and TRBJ1-5, the complete variable domain is DVKVTQSSRYLVKRTGEKVFLECVQDMDHENMFWYRQDPGLGLRLIYFSYDVKMKEKGDIPEGYSVSREKKERFSLILESASTNQTSMYLCASSPTDSQNQPQHFGDGTRLSIL.

This clonotype came up many times. The chain is built from TRBV2 and TRBJ2-5, with 8 bases matching TRBD2. The CDR3 has 16 amino acids. V lost 3 bases and J lost 5; bases outside the gene matches: 11. Germline V gene data show CDR1 as SNHLY and CDR2 as FYNNEI. CDR3 DNA: TGTGCCAGCAGTGAGGGATCCGGGGGGGCAGGGGAGACCCAGTACTTC. It translates to CASSEGSGGAGETQYF.

Many counts were recorded for this clonotype. The chain couples TRBV4-2 to TRBJ2-7, with 9 bases that match TRBD1. The J segment lost 5 bases and the V segment lost 2 bases, leaving 7 bases of the junction unmatched. Germline V gene data show CDR1 as LGHNA and CDR2 as YNFKEQ. There are 15 residues in the CDR3. This chain's CDR3 is CASSQLGTGNDEQYF. The CDR3 DNA reads as TGTGCCAGCAGCCAACTCGGGACAGGGAACGACGAGCAGTACTTC.

This clonotype was seen many times. The V call is TRBV28, the J call TRBJ2-7; TRBD2 is a possible D gene (6 bases). Germline-derived CDR1 and CDR2 are MDHEN and SYDVKM. V dropped 1 base and J dropped 1 base, with 11 bases sitting between them. This CDR3 has 15 residues. The CDR3 DNA sequence: TGTGCCAGCAGTTTATCGCGGGACGGATCCTACGAGCAGTACTTC. It encodes CASSLSRDGSYEQYF. Combining the CDR3 with reference TRBV28 and TRBJ2-7 gives the whole variable domain DVKVTQSSRYLVKRTGEKVFLECVQDMDHENMFWYRQDPGLGLRLIYFSYDVKMKEKGDIPEGYSVSREKKERFSLILESASTNQTSMYLCASSLSRDGSYEQYFGPGTRLTVT.

This clonotype occurred many times. J is TRBJ2-7 and V is TRBV9, with 7 bases lining up with TRBD2. Germline V CDR1 and CDR2: SGDLS, YYNGEE. The CDR3 is made up of 15 amino acids. V trimming: 0 bases; J trimming: 4 bases; junction bases outside the gene matches: 7. The chain's CDR3 is CASSVANQGLYEQYF. CDR3 nucleotide sequence: TGTGCCAGCAGCGTAGCTAATCAGGGACTATACGAGCAGTACTTC.

The table lists this clonotype with many counts. The chain combines TRBV28 with TRBJ2-5, with 12 bases fitting TRBD2. From germline, CDR1 is MDHEN and CDR2 SYDVKM. This CDR3 region has 16 residues. Germline trimming cut 3 bases from V and 5 bases from J; bases unmatched to any gene: 7. The CDR3 bases are TGTGCCAGCAGTTTGGGCGGACTAGCGGGAACGGAGACCCAGTACTTC. Translation: CASSLGGLAGTETQYF.

This clonotype was recorded at least ten times. The chain is built from TRBV11-2 and TRBJ2-6; 7 nucleotides match TRBD1. This CDR3 is 16 amino acids long. Germline CDR1 SGHAT, CDR2 FQNNGV. Trimming took 5 bases from V and 3 from J; bases not matched to a gene: 7. Written as DNA, the CDR3 is TGTGCCAGCAGCCCAACAGGGGCCCATGGGGCCAACGTCCTGACTTTC. It is translated as CASSPTGAHGANVLTF.

The chain carries TRBV5-1 and TRBJ2-1; 8 nucleotides align to TRBD2. The germline V gene has CDR1 SGHRS and CDR2 YFSETQ. The CDR3 has 16 amino acids. V lost 4 bases, J lost 5 bases, and 11 bases stayed unmatched. The CDR3 region has the DNA TGCGCCAGCAGCGACAAGCCAAGCGGGGGAAACAATGAGCAGTTCTTC. Its translation: CASSDKPSGGNNEQFF.

The sample holds a few counts of this clonotype. The CDR3, as DNA: TGTGCCAGCAGCTTTGGGGTTGGCGGGGAGCTGTTTTTT. It is translated as CASSFGVGGELFF. This chain uses TRBV7-9 with TRBJ2-2, with unresolved D. Germline loops: CDR1 SEHNR, CDR2 FQNEAQ (reference sequence). This CDR3 is 13 amino acids long. V was clipped by 3 bases and J by 7 bases, with 9 bases between them.

This chain joins TRBV5-1 and TRBJ1-4; D uncertain. This CDR3 contains 14 residues. Germline V gene lookup returns CDR1 SGHRS and CDR2 YFSETQ. Deletions cut 0 bases from V and 7 bases from J, with 10 bases between. CDR3 residues: CASSLGYPGEKLFF. CDR3 DNA: TGCGCCAGCAGCTTGGGGTACCCTGGTGAAAAACTGTTTTTT.

The chain joins TRBV3-1 to TRBJ2-5, with a tentative D call TRBD2 (6 bases). CDR3 size: 17 residues. Germline CDR1 is LGHDT and CDR2 is YNNKEL (reference sequence). Between the trimmed V and J ends, which lost 0 bases and 2 bases, there was a span of 16 bases. CDR3 loop: CASSQDLLGGEQETQYF. The CDR3 DNA reads TGTGCCAGCAGCCAAGATCTACTGGGCGGGGAGCAAGAGACCCAGTACTTC.

The chain is built from TRBV3-1 and TRBJ2-2; TRBD2 is a possible D gene (6 bases). From germline, CDR1 is LGHDT and CDR2 YNNKEL (reference sequence). V gave up 0 bases and J gave up 0 bases, with 11 bases separating them. The CDR3 runs to 17 residues. CDR3 sequence (DNA): TGTGCCAGCAGCCAAGATCAACTAGCTGCGAACACCGGGGAGCTGTTTTTT. It is translated as CASSQDQLAANTGELFF.

At least ten counts were recorded for this clonotype. The rearrangement uses TRBV20-1 and TRBJ2-5; no clear D gene. The CDR3 loop spans 13 amino acids. Germline V gives CDR1 DFQATT, CDR2 SNEGSKA (reference sequence). The ends were cut back, 5 bases at V and 2 bases at J, with 12 bases in the middle. The DNA of the CDR3 is TGCAGTGCTCGGAGAGGACCACAAGAGACCCAGTACTTC. Protein: CSARRGPQETQYF.

This clonotype appeared many times. The chain recombines TRBV28 with TRBJ2-7, with D possibly TRBD1 on 6 matching bases. V was trimmed by 6 bases and J by 6 bases, leaving 21 bases between them. CDR1 and CDR2 from the germline V gene are MDHEN and SYDVKM. This CDR3 spans 15 amino acids. The CDR3 nucleotides are TGTGCCAGCAGGGAACAGGGAATACTAGTAAGCGAGCAGTACTTC. Its translation: CASREQGILVSEQYF.

This clonotype was observed many times. This chain uses TRBV28 with TRBJ2-7; D might be TRBD2 (5 bases). CDR1 is MDHEN, CDR2 SYDVKM, per germline. The V end lost 2 bases, the J end lost 0 bases, and 11 bases lay between the germline ends. This CDR3 has 15 residues. CDR3 sequence: CASSLGRVYSYEQYF. The CDR3 nucleotides are TGTGCCAGCAGTTTAGGGAGAGTCTACTCCTACGAGCAGTACTTC.

The rearrangement joins TRBV10-3 to TRBJ2-5, with 7 positions matching TRBD1. The assigned J gene may be wrong: the sequence end matches TRBJ2-1 better. Germline V gene sequence: CDR1 ENHRY, CDR2 SYGVKD. CDR3 length equals 13 residues. CDR3 sequence reads: CALGDRAGNEQFF. In nucleotides, the CDR3 is TGTGCCCTAGGAGACAGGGCAGGGAATGAGCAGTTCTTC.